This entry is about one T cell receptor beta chain. This clone's antigen is unknown. The input lacks base qualities; no much larger clone sits a single base away. Within the sample, other DNA sequences also encode this same CDR3. These data belong to a study of blood T cell repertoires in COVID-19 (dated by TCRdb to about 2020). About the full investigation: Samples from collaborators originated in the United States, Italy and Spain and spanned both the acute and convalescent phases of COVID-19. The prospective study material was composed of cDNA or gDNA derived from T cells, B-cell-depleted T cells, or PBMCs. Subjects who had been exposed to COVID-19, were actively infected with it, or had recovered from it provided the deeply sampled blood TCRbeta repertoires that made up the dataset. The repertoires were released in a freely available public database intended as a resource for research on the immune response to SARS-CoV-2. The samples were drawn from the first 160 participants of the ongoing ImmuneRACE study and from 950 to 1,500 subjects provided by 6 global collaborators. Nearly every sample came with metadata listing a de-identified subject ID, COVID-19 status, age in years and sex. Where available, HLA class I and class II types were taken from metadata supplied by the sample provider and were not determined by assay-based typing.

At one collaborating source in Seattle, patients were enrolled during active infection and were followed longitudinally through the course of disease. Collaborating institutions collected whole blood in K2EDTA tubes following their own protocols. Collaborator samples were shipped for TCRbeta analysis as frozen whole blood, isolated PBMCs, or DNA extracted from either sample type. General study outcomes and caveats: The quantity of clinical and demographic metadata differed by source and by participant and was supplied without curation.

The immunoSEQ Assay, a bias-controlled multiplex PCR, was used to amplify TCRbeta CDR3 regions from genomic DNA. Concerning the study's data processing: The number of nucleated cells in each sample was estimated by amplification of reference gene primers within the assay. To quantify the absolute abundance of each unique TCRbeta CDR3 rearrangement, sequence reads were collapsed and filtered. For each sample, productive Simpson clonality was calculated by taking the square root of Simpson's diversity index across productive rearrangements. TCRdb stores this immuneACCESS table with in-frame sequences only. Part of the clones is absent; in the studies checked, under half of the shortfall reflects unresolved V genes, and no reason is known for the rest. V and J calls and clone size are copied from that table; D and trimming were computed from the DNA. Present in this sample are 200,000 to 250,000 clones, approximately 90% of which were seen just once. The top ten clones comprise less than 3.5% of the sample.

Source material: peripheral blood. The receptor comes from a man younger than 45 with COVID-19, enrolled during active disease.

CDR3 loop: CASSLAGYEQYF. The DNA is as follows: TGTGCCAGCAGTTTAGCGGGCTACGAGCAGTACTTC. Rearrangement joined TRBV28 to TRBJ2-7; TRBD2 is perhaps the D gene, given 5 matching bases. The CDR3 runs 12 residues from the cysteine to the phenylalanine. Of all the DNA, just the CDR3 is kept, 36 bases in frame from base 1. V lost 2 bases and J lost 3 bases; the stretch between them is 5 bases long. From the germline V gene, CDR1 is MDHEN and CDR2 is SYDVKM.